Reported below is one T cell receptor beta chain. These data originate in a study of blood T cell repertoires in COVID-19. Study background: Sites across the United States, Italy and Spain contributed samples from acute and convalescent COVID-19.

Authors' analysis steps: Estimates of nucleated cell counts were drawn from the amplification of reference gene primers. Profiled with immunoSEQ multiplex PCR; TCRdb holds only in-frame clones, not every one. V and J calls and clone size are copied from that table; D and trimming were computed from the DNA. The data contain roughly 150,000 clones, roughly 80% of them singletons. Germline V CDR1 and CDR2: SQVTM, ANQGSEA. J lost 16 bases, V lost 4 bases, and 16 bases had no gene match. The CDR3 covers 14 residues. The sequencing sample was made of peripheral blood. This TCR was sampled from a man aged 55 to 70 with acute or convalescent COVID-19. V is TRBV29-1 and J is TRBJ2-1; TRBD2 matches at 10 bases. The CDR3 region is CSVGGGLAEYSHFF. CDR3 bases: TGCAGCGTTGGGGGAGGACTAGCGGAATACTCCCATTTCTTC.